This TCR beta chain stems from a study of cytomegalovirus exposure and HLA in healthy donors. The germline gives CDR1 LNHDA, CDR2 SQIVND (reference sequence). The CDR3 runs to 16 residues. The V and J ends lost 6 bases and 0 bases respectively, with 15 bases between them. With regard to this clone: Its antigen remains unknown.

13 Jbeta primers and 60 Vbeta primers were used for the PCR. The method was immunoSEQ multiplex PCR; TCRdb's version includes in-frame clones alone and lacks a portion of them. The data show roughly 100,000 clones, with 50% to 70% seen just once and approximately 4.8% held by the top ten. Study results and caveats: In a later analysis, at a false discovery rate of 0.05, 17,000 or so TCR beta sequences matched HLA alleles.

This sequence was found in a human donor in good health. The J gene is TRBJ2-1, the V gene TRBV19, with D maybe TRBD1 (6 bases). The sequenced material came from PBMCs. CDR3 sequence (DNA): TGTGCCAGTAGATCGACAACGGGACACTCCTACAATGAGCAGTTCTTC. Its translation is CASRSTTGHSYNEQFF.